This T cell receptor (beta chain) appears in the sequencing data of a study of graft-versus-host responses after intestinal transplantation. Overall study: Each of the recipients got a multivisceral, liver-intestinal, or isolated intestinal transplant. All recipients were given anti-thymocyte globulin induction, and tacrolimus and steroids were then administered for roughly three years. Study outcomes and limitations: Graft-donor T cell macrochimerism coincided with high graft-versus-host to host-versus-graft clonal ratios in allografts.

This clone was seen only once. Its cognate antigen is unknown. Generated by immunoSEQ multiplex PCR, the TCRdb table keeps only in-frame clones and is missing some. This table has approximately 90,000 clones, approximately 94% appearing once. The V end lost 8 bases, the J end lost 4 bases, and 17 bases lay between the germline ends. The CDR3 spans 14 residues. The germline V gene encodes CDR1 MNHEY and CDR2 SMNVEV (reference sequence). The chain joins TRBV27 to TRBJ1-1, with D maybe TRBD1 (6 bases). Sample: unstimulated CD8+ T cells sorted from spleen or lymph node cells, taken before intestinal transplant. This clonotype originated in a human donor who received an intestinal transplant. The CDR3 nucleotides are TGTGCCAGCTCGAGTGGGGGCAGAGGCACTGAAGCTTTCTTT. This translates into CASSSGGRGTEAFF.